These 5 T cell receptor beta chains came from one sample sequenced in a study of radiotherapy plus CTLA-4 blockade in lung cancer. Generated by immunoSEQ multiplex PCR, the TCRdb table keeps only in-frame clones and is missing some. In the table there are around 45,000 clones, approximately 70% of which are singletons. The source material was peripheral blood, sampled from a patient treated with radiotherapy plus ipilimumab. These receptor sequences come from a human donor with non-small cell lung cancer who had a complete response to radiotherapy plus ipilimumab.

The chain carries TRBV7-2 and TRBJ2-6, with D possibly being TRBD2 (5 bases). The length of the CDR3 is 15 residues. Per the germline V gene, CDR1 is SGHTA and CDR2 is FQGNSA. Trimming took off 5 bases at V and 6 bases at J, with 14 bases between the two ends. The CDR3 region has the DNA TGTGCCAGCAGCCTCCTACTAGGTTCGGCCAACGTCCTGACTTTC. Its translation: CASSLLLGSANVLTF.

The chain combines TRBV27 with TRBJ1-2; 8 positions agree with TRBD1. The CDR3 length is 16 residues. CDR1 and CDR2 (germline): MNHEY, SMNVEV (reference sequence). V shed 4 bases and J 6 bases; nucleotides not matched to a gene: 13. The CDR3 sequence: CASSSARTGQPDGYTF. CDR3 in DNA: TGTGCCAGCAGTTCCGCCCGGACAGGGCAGCCAGATGGCTACACCTTC.

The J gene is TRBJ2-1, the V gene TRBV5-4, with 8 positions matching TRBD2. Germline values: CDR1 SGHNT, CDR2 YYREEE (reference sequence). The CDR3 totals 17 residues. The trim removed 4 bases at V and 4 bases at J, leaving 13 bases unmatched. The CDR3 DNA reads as TGTGCCAGCAGCCCAAAAGGAACTAGCGGCGCGTACAATGAGCAGTTCTTC. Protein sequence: CASSPKGTSGAYNEQFF. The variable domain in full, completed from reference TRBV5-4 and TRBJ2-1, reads ETGVTQSPTHLIKTRGQQVTLRCSSQSGHNTVSWYQQALGQGPQFIFQYYREEENGRGNFPPRFSGLQFPNYSSELNVNALELDDSALYLCASSPKGTSGAYNEQFFGPGTRLTVL.

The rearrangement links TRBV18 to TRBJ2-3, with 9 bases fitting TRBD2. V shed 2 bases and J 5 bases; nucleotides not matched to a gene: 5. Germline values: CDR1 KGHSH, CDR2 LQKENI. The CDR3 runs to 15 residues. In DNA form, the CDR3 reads TGTGCCAGCTCACCAGCGGGGGGGCTGGTAGATACGCAGTATTTT. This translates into CASSPAGGLVDTQYF.

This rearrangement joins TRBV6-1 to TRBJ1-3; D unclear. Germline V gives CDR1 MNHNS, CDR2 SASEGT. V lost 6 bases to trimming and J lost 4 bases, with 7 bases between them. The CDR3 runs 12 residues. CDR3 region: CASSRRGNTIYF. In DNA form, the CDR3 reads TGTGCCAGCAGCCGCAGGGGAAACACCATATATTTT.